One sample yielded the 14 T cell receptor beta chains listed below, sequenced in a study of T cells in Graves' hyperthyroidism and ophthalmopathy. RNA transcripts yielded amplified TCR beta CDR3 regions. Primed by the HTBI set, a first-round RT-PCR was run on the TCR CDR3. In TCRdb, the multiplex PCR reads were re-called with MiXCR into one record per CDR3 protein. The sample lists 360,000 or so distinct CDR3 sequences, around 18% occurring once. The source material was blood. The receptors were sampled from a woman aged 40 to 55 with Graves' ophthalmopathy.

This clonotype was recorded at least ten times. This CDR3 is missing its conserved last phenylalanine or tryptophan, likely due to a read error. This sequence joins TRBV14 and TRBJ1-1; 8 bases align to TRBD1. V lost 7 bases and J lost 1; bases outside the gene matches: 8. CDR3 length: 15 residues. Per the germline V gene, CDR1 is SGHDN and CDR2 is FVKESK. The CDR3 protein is CASTSQGAKNTEAFL. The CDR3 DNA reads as TGTGCCAGCACATCCCAGGGGGCGAAGAACACTGAAGCTTTCCTT.

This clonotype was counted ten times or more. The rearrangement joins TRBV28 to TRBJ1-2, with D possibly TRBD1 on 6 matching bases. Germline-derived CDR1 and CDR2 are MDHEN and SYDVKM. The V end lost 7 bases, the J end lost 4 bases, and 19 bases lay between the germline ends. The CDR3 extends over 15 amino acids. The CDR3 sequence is CASTIIGGQGYGYTF. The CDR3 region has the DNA TGTGCCAGCACAATTATCGGGGGACAAGGCTATGGCTACACCTTC.

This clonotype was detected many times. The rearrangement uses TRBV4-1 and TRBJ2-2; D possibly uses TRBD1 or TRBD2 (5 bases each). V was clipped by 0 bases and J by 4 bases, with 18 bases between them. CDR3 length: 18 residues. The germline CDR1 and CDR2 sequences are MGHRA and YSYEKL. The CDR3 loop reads CASSQDPLGAQSTGELFF. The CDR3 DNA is TGCGCCAGCAGCCAAGATCCCCTCGGGGCGCAGAGCACCGGGGAGCTGTTTTTT.

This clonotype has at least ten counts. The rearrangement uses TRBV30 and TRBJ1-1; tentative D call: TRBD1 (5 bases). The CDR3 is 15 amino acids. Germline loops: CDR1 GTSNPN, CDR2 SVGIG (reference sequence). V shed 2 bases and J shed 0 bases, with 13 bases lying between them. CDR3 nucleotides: TGTGCCTGGAGTCCAGGAGGACACCTGAACACTGAAGCTTTCTTT. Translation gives CAWSPGGHLNTEAFF.

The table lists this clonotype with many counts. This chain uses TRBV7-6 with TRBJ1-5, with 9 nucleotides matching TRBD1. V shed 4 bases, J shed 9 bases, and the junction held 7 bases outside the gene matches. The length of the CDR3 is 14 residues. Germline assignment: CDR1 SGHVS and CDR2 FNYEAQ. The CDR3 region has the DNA TGTGCCAGCAGCTCGACAGGGGGGTTGGGGCCCCAGCATTTT. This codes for CASSSTGGLGPQHF. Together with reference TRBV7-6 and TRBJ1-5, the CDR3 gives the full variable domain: GAGVSQSPRYKVTKRGQDVALRCDPISGHVSLYWYRQALGQGPEFLTYFNYEAQQDKSGLPNDRFSAERPEGSISTLTIQRTEQRDSAMYRCASSSTGGLGPQHFGDGTRLSIL.

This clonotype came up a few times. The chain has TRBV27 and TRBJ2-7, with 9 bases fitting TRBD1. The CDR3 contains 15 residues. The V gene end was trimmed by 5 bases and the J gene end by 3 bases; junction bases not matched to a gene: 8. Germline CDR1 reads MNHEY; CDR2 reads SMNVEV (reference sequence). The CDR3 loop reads CASSHMGQGVYEQYF. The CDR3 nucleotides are TGTGCCAGCAGTCACATGGGACAGGGTGTCTACGAGCAGTACTTC.

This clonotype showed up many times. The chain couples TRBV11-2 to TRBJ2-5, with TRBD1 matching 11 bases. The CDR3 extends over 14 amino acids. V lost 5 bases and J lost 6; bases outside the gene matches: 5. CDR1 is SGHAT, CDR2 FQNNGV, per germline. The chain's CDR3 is CASSAGTGGKTQYF. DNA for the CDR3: TGTGCCAGCAGCGCTGGGACAGGGGGAAAGACCCAGTACTTC.

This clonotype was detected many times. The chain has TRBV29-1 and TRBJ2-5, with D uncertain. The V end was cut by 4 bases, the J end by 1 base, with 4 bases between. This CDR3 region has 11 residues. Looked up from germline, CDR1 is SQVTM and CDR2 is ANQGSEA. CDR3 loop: CSVVTQETQYF. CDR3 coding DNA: TGCAGCGTTGTTACCCAAGAGACCCAGTACTTC.

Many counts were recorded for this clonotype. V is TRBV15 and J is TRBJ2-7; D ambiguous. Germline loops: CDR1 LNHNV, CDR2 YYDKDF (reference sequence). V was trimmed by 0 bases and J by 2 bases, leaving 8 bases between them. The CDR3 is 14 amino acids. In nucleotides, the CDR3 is TGTGCCACCAGCAGAGAAATGGGCACCTACGAGCAGTACTTC. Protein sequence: CATSREMGTYEQYF.

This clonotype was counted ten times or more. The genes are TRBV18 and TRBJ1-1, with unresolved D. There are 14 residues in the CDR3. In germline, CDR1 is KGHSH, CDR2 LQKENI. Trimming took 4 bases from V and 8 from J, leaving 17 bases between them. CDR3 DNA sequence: TGTGCCAGCTCACTGGACGCCAGTACTGGGGAAGCTTTCTTT. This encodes CASSLDASTGEAFF.

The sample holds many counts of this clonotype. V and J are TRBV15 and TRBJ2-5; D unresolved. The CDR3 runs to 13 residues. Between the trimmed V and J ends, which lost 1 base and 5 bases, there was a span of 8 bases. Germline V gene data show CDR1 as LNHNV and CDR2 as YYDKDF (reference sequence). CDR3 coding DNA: TGTGCCACCAGCAGAGGGGGTGCGGAGACCCAGTACTTC. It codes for CATSRGGAETQYF.

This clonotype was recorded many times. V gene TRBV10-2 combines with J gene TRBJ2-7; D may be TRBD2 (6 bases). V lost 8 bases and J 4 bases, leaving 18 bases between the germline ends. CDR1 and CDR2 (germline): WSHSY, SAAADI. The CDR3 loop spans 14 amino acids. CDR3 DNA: TGCGCCAGCCTAAGCGGAGAGGGGACTTACGAGCAGTACTTC. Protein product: CASLSGEGTYEQYF.

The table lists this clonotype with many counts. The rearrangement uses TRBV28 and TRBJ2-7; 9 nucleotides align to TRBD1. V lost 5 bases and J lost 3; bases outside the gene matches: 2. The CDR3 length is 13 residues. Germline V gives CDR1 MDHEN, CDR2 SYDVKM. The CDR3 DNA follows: TGTGCCAGCAGTGGACAGGGGAACTACGAGCAGTACTTC. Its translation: CASSGQGNYEQYF.

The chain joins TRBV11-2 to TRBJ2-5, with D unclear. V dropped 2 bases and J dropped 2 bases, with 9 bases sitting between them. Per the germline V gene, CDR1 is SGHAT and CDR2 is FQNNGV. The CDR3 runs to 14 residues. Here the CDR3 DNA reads TGTGCCAGCAGCTTACAGACCGATCAAGAGACCCAGTACTTC. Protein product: CASSLQTDQETQYF.